One and the same sample provided the 19 T cell receptor beta chains below, sequenced in a study of blood T cell repertoires in COVID-19. The protocol was immunoSEQ multiplex PCR, while the TCRdb copy is restricted to in-frame clones and leaves out a portion. The sample consists of roughly 76,000 clones, 75% to 90% of them appearing once. The sequenced sample was PBMCs or T cells enriched from blood (not recorded which). The receptors originated from a woman aged 50 to 60 with acute COVID-19.

The chain's CDR3 is CASSLDSMGQPQHF. The CDR3 nucleotides read TGCGCCAGCAGCTTGGACAGCATGGGTCAGCCCCAGCATTTT. The gene calls are TRBV5-1 and TRBJ1-5; D is uncertain. The CDR3 runs 14 residues. Between the trimmed V and J ends, which lost 0 bases and 6 bases, there was a span of 10 bases. Germline V gene lookup returns CDR1 SGHRS and CDR2 YFSETQ.

DNA of the CDR3: TGTGCCAGCAGGTATACAGGACAGTCTAATCAGCCCCAGCATTTT. It codes for CASRYTGQSNQPQHF. The chain uses TRBV6-1 and TRBJ1-5, with D possibly being TRBD1 (6 bases). CDR1 and CDR2 from the germline V gene are MNHNS and SASEGT. The CDR3 is 15 amino acids. V was pared by 6 bases and J by 4 bases, with 16 bases between.

The chain links TRBV10-1 to TRBJ2-3; D may be TRBD2 (5 bases). Trimming removed 4 bases at V and 0 bases at J, with 11 bases between. This CDR3 is 15 amino acids long. Per germline, CDR1 WNHNN and CDR2 SYGVQD (reference sequence). CDR3 nucleotide sequence: TGCGCCAGCAGTGTGGGCTGGGAGAGCACAGATACGCAGTATTTT. It specifies CASSVGWESTDTQYF.

This CDR3 is CASSLDFGVGTEAFF. CDR3 sequence (DNA): TGTGCCAGCAGCTTAGACTTCGGGGTAGGCACTGAAGCTTTCTTT. This chain joins TRBV7-3 and TRBJ1-1; D call uncertain. The germline CDR1 and CDR2 sequences are SGHTA and FQGTGA. The length of the CDR3 is 15 residues. Trimming removed 2 bases at V and 4 bases at J, with 14 bases between.

CDR3 sequence (DNA): TGTGCCAGCAGTTTAGCGGGACTAAGCGAGCAGTACTTC. Residues: CASSLAGLSEQYF. The V gene is TRBV12-3 or TRBV12-4, the J gene TRBJ2-7, with TRBD2 identical over 7 bases. The J segment lost 6 bases and the V segment lost 0 bases, leaving 2 bases of the junction unmatched. The CDR3 is 13 amino acids.

The gene calls are TRBV7-8 and TRBJ1-5; the D gene is possibly TRBD1 (5 bases). This CDR3 has 15 amino acids. Germline V gene sequence: CDR1 SGHVS, CDR2 FQNEAQ. V lost 2 bases and J lost 4, with 12 bases in between. In DNA, the CDR3 is TGTGCCAGCAGCTTACTAGGGGCTAGGAATCAGCCCCAGCATTTT. It is translated as CASSLLGARNQPQHF.

The CDR3 spells CASTKGGNQPQHF. The CDR3 DNA is TGTGCCTCCACAAAGGGGGGGAATCAGCCCCAGCATTTT. The chain joins TRBV30 to TRBJ1-5; possible D gene TRBD1, 6 bases. Trimming removed 7 bases from V and 4 bases from J, with 14 bases in between. The CDR3 has 13 residues. In germline, CDR1 is GTSNPN, CDR2 SVGIG (reference sequence).

The chain recombines TRBV10-2 with TRBJ2-1, with TRBD1 as a possible D gene (5 bases). This CDR3 spans 14 amino acids. The V end lost 10 bases, the J end lost 6 bases, and 19 bases lay between the germline ends. The germline V gene has CDR1 WSHSY and CDR2 SAAADI. CDR3 nucleotides: TGCGCCATCAAACCCCAAGACAGTTCCAATGAGCAGTTCTTC. Its protein is CAIKPQDSSNEQFF.

The gene calls are TRBV5-1 and TRBJ2-7; no clear D gene. Trimming pared 4 bases from V and 5 bases from J, leaving 19 bases between. The CDR3 runs to 15 residues. Germline V gene data show CDR1 as SGHRS and CDR2 as YFSETQ. The CDR3 region is CASSTGSAWVNEQYF. The CDR3 region has the DNA TGCGCCAGCAGCACCGGTTCAGCGTGGGTGAACGAGCAGTACTTC.

In DNA, the CDR3 is TGTGCCAGCAGTTTGGGACAGGGAATGAGGGAGCAGTACTTC. Translation gives CASSLGQGMREQYF. V usage is TRBV27 and J usage is TRBJ2-7; 9 positions match TRBD1. The CDR3 spans 14 residues. Germline CDR1 reads MNHEY; CDR2 reads SMNVEV (reference sequence). V lost 3 bases to trimming and J lost 7 bases; unmatched junction nucleotides: 7.

As DNA, the CDR3 is TGTGCCAGTAGCCTTTCTAGACAGGCCTGGACTGAAGCTTTCTTT. Translating it yields CASSLSRQAWTEAFF. The chain recombines TRBV19 with TRBJ1-1; a weak D match, TRBD1 (6 bases). V was pared by 6 bases and J by 5 bases, with 19 bases between. This CDR3 comprises 15 residues. Germline values: CDR1 LNHDA, CDR2 SQIVND (reference sequence).

This clone is a singleton in its sample. The chain uses TRBV3-1 (or the pseudogene TRBV3-2) and TRBJ1-1; 7 positions agree with TRBD1. CDR3 length: 14 amino acids. After removal of 5 bases from V and 11 bases from J, the junction contained 14 bases not matched to a gene. The germline V gene has CDR1 LGHDT and CDR2 YNNKEL (reference sequence). Here the CDR3 DNA reads TGTGCCAGCAGCGGGGAGACAGGGCCGGAGAGGGCTTTCTTT. It codes for CASSGETGPERAFF.

The CDR3 sequence: CASSIGGGSSGEQFF. CDR3 in DNA: TGTGCCAGTAGTATCGGGGGCGGGAGTTCGGGGGAGCAGTTCTTC. The chain employs TRBV19 and TRBJ2-1; TRBD2 is a possible D gene (7 bases). Deletions cut 3 bases from V and 10 bases from J, with 19 bases between. CDR1 and CDR2 from the germline V gene are LNHDA and SQIVND (reference sequence). This CDR3 is built from 15 residues.

This clone was seen just once. The chain employs TRBV6-6 and TRBJ1-5; no firm D call. The V and J ends lost 7 bases and 4 bases respectively, with 20 bases between them. The CDR3 spans 16 residues. CDR1 and CDR2 (germline): MNHNY, SVGAGI (reference sequence). This chain's CDR3 is CASTVDITRRNQPQHF. In nucleotides, the CDR3 is TGTGCCAGCACCGTCGACATAACCCGTAGAAATCAGCCCCAGCATTTT.

V is TRBV19 and J is TRBJ1-2; D is uncertain. The CDR3 length is 13 residues. Germline V CDR1 and CDR2: LNHDA, SQIVND (reference sequence). Trimming pared 4 bases from V and 8 bases from J, leaving 14 bases between. The CDR3 region has the DNA TGTGCCAGTAGTACATACATGGGAGAGGGCTACACCTTC. This gives the protein CASSTYMGEGYTF.

The V gene is TRBV15, the J gene TRBJ2-5; 9 nucleotides line up with TRBD2. Germline-derived CDR1 and CDR2 are LNHNV and YYDKDF (reference sequence). The V gene end was trimmed by 6 bases and the J gene end by 0 bases; junction bases not matched to a gene: 2. The CDR3 runs to 14 residues. The CDR3 bases are TGTGCCACCAGTCTAGCGGGAAACCAAGAGACCCAGTACTTC. Translated, it gives CATSLAGNQETQYF.

The chain combines TRBV6-1 with TRBJ2-2, with unresolved D. The germline V gene has CDR1 MNHNS and CDR2 SASEGT. The CDR3 has 13 residues. Trimming left V 3 bases short and J 5 bases short, with 7 bases between. CDR3 bases: TGTGCCAGCAGTGAGTCCGAGACCGGGGAGCTGTTTTTT. Encoded protein: CASSESETGELFF.

This clone was detected once. The V and J genes are TRBV30 and TRBJ2-5; 10 bases align to TRBD1. CDR3 length equals 15 residues. Germline CDR1 and CDR2: GTSNPN and SVGIG (reference sequence). Unmatched junction bases numbered 9, after V lost 3 bases and J lost 5 bases. The CDR3 sequence: CAWSSDRGLLETQYF. The CDR3 bases are TGTGCCTGGAGCTCCGACAGGGGGCTACTTGAGACCCAGTACTTC.

V and J are TRBV11-3 and TRBJ1-2, with a tentative D call TRBD1 (6 bases). V was clipped by 5 bases and J by 5 bases, with 15 bases between them. The germline V gene has CDR1 SGHNT and CDR2 YENEEA. This CDR3 spans 14 amino acids. This CDR3 reads CASSLGQISYGYTF. CDR3 nucleotides: TGTGCCAGCAGCCTCGGACAGATTTCATATGGCTACACCTTC.